Each of the 6 T cell receptor beta chains below was sequenced from the same sample in a study of cytomegalovirus exposure and HLA in healthy donors. PCR employed 60 Vbeta and 13 Jbeta primers. Assay: immunoSEQ multiplex PCR; the TCRdb copy retains only in-frame clones and omits some. The sample carries 150,000 to 200,000 clones, 76% recorded once. Sequenced sample: PBMCs. The source is a man younger than 35 in good health and CMV-seronegative.

The chain couples TRBV2 to TRBJ2-1; 9 bases fit TRBD2. The CDR3 is 15 amino acids. Germline CDR1 SNHLY, CDR2 FYNNEI. Unmatched junction bases numbered 9, after V lost 4 bases and J lost 8 bases. CDR3: CASSGGGRARDEQFF. The CDR3 coding sequence is TGTGCCAGCAGTGGGGGCGGGAGGGCCAGGGATGAGCAGTTCTTC.

The rearrangement uses TRBV5-1 and TRBJ2-5; D is ambiguous. This CDR3 has 15 residues. CDR1 and CDR2 from the germline V gene are SGHRS and YFSETQ. Trimming pared 7 bases from V and 5 bases from J, leaving 21 bases between. CDR3 in DNA: TGCGCCAGCGCCCCGCCGGCGGATACTGGGGAGACCCAGTACTTC. Translating it yields CASAPPADTGETQYF.

This chain links TRBV5-4 with TRBJ2-6; the D is unclear. The germline V gene encodes CDR1 SGHNT and CDR2 YYREEE (reference sequence). V was cut by 0 bases and J by 2 bases, with 9 bases left in between. CDR3 length equals 16 residues. As DNA, the CDR3 is TGTGCCAGCAGCTTGGGGGCCGTGCCTGGGGCCAACGTCCTGACTTTC. Protein sequence: CASSLGAVPGANVLTF.

This clone was counted once. The chain uses TRBV9 and TRBJ2-3; 8 bases agree with TRBD1. The CDR3 contains 15 residues. The J segment lost 0 bases and the V segment lost 5 bases, leaving 5 bases of the junction unmatched. Germline V gene data show CDR1 as SGDLS and CDR2 as YYNGEE. The CDR3, as DNA: TGTGCCAGCAGTGCACAGGGGGTGAGCACAGATACGCAGTATTTT. This translates into CASSAQGVSTDTQYF.

V is TRBV7-3 and J is TRBJ2-7; D is possibly TRBD1 (5 bases). This CDR3 is 15 amino acids long. CDR1 and CDR2 from the germline V gene are SGHTA and FQGTGA. Trimming pared 1 base from V and 1 base from J, leaving 11 bases between. The DNA for the CDR3 is TGTGCCAGCAGCTTAATGGTGGGGCAGTCCTACGAGCAGTACTTC. It specifies CASSLMVGQSYEQYF. Together with reference TRBV7-3 and TRBJ2-7, the CDR3 gives the full variable domain: GAGVSQTPSNKVTEKGKYVELRCDPISGHTALYWYRQSLGQGPEFLIYFQGTGAADDSGLPNDRFFAVRPEGSVSTLKIQRTERGDSAVYLCASSLMVGQSYEQYFGPGTRLTVT.

The chain joins TRBV29-1 to TRBJ2-1; 7 positions agree with TRBD2. The CDR3 length is 14 residues. CDR1 is SQVTM, CDR2 ANQGSEA, per germline. J gave up 7 bases and V 3 bases, and 9 bases lay outside the gene matches. CDR3 nucleotide sequence: TGCAGCGTTGAGAGAACTAGCGCTATTAATGAGCAGTTCTTC. Translated: CSVERTSAINEQFF.